The 26 T cell receptor beta chains below all came from one sample that was sequenced in a study of blood T cell repertoires in COVID-19. The data were produced by immunoSEQ multiplex PCR, yet TCRdb's version contains in-frame clones alone and is incomplete. The table lists about 480,000 clones, 85% to 90% of them singletons. Sequencing was done on a sample of PBMCs or T cells enriched from blood (not recorded which). The receptor set was obtained from a woman in her thirties or forties who had recovered from COVID-19.

V and J are TRBV9 and TRBJ2-3; D is possibly TRBD2 (6 bases). CDR1 is SGDLS, CDR2 YYNGEE, per germline. Deletions cut 4 bases from V and 4 bases from J, with 22 bases between. The CDR3 extends over 17 amino acids. The CDR3 nucleotides are TGTGCCAGCAGCCCGAGGGGACTTCCAGGACGTCCAGATACGCAGTATTTT. The encoded protein is CASSPRGLPGRPDTQYF.

The chain couples TRBV6-2 or TRBV6-3 to TRBJ2-2, with 7 bases that match TRBD1. J gave up 5 bases and V 6 bases, and 9 bases lay outside the gene matches. The CDR3 runs 15 residues. Germline CDR1 and CDR2: MNHEY and SVGEGT. CDR3 sequence reads: CASSPYRGWTGELFF. In DNA, the CDR3 is TGTGCCAGCAGCCCATACAGGGGATGGACCGGGGAGCTGTTTTTT.

The V call is TRBV24-1, the J call TRBJ2-3; 7 nucleotides align to TRBD2. The CDR3 consists of 14 residues. Germline CDR1 is KGHDR and CDR2 is SFDVKD. The V segment lost 4 bases and the J segment 2 bases; nucleotides outside the gene matches: 2. The CDR3 DNA reads as TGTGCCACCAGTGAGCGGGGGTACACAGATACGCAGTATTTT. It encodes CATSERGYTDTQYF.

The CDR3 spells CASSLAGQANNEQFF. The CDR3 nucleotides read TGCGCCAGCAGCTTGGCGGGACAGGCCAACAATGAGCAGTTCTTC. The chain has TRBV5-1 and TRBJ2-1, with TRBD1 matching 8 bases. Germline loops: CDR1 SGHRS, CDR2 YFSETQ. The CDR3 has 15 residues. V lost 0 bases, J lost 5 bases, and 4 bases stayed unmatched. Supplemented by reference TRBV5-1 and TRBJ2-1, the full variable domain reads KAGVTQTPRYLIKTRGQQVTLSCSPISGHRSVSWYQQTPGQGLQFLFEYFSETQRNKGNFPGRFSGRQFSNSRSEMNVSTLELGDSALYLCASSLAGQANNEQFFGPGTRLTVL.

The chain couples TRBV23-1 to TRBJ1-2, with D hard to call. TRBV23-1 is an open reading frame, and its role is uncertain. With 8 bases removed from V and 3 bases from J, the gap between germline ends came to 19 bases. The CDR3 runs 15 residues. CDR3 in amino acids: CASSSRPPSDYGYTF. The CDR3 DNA follows: TGCGCCAGCTCCTCCCGTCCCCCGTCCGACTATGGCTACACCTTC.

In its sample, this clone was seen once. The chain combines TRBV10-1 with TRBJ2-3, with 8 nucleotides matching TRBD2. This CDR3 is built from 16 residues. The trim removed 0 bases at V and 4 bases at J, leaving 6 bases unmatched. The germline V gene has CDR1 WNHNN and CDR2 SYGVQD (reference sequence). CDR3 region: CASSESSGRFADTQYF. In DNA, the CDR3 is TGCGCCAGCAGTGAGTCGAGCGGGAGATTCGCAGATACGCAGTATTTT.

V gene TRBV29-1 combines with J gene TRBJ2-2; TRBD2 aligns across 8 bases. After removal of 7 bases from V and 7 bases from J, the junction contained 20 bases not matched to a gene. This CDR3 is 17 amino acids long. Germline loops: CDR1 SQVTM, CDR2 ANQGSEA. The CDR3 region is CSAAYDSGSLGSGELFF. The DNA for the CDR3 is TGCAGCGCCGCCTATGACAGCGGGAGTCTCGGCAGCGGGGAGCTGTTTTTT.

The chain carries TRBV12-3 or TRBV12-4 and TRBJ1-2; D is ambiguous. The CDR3 has 13 amino acids. Trimming took 6 bases from V and 4 from J, leaving 12 bases between them. The CDR3: CASSIGVSYGYTF. DNA for the CDR3: TGTGCCAGCAGCATCGGGGTTTCCTATGGCTACACCTTC.

V gene TRBV11-2 combines with J gene TRBJ2-7; 13 bases agree with TRBD2. Trimming cost V 5 bases and J 6 bases; bases outside gene matches: 4. Germline values: CDR1 SGHAT, CDR2 FQNNGV. The CDR3 is made up of 14 amino acids. The CDR3 loop is CASSPGLAGVEQYF. CDR3 bases: TGTGCCAGCAGCCCCGGACTAGCGGGAGTCGAGCAGTACTTC.

This clone was seen just once. The genes are TRBV18 and TRBJ1-2, with TRBD1 as a possible D gene (5 bases). Germline V CDR1 and CDR2: KGHSH, LQKENI. The CDR3 has 16 amino acids. The ends were cut back, 0 bases at V and 0 bases at J, with 11 bases in the middle. This CDR3 is CASSPPGQPANYGYTF. CDR3 in DNA: TGTGCCAGCTCACCACCGGGGCAGCCAGCTAACTATGGCTACACCTTC.

This clone has a single count. DNA for the CDR3: TGTGCCATCAGTGAGTCAAGAGGTAGCGGGAGGGGTGGCGATTACAATGAGCAGTTCTTC. Protein product: CAISESRGSGRGGDYNEQFF. The J gene is TRBJ2-1, the V gene TRBV10-3; 11 bases agree with TRBD2. V was pared by 0 bases and J by 4 bases, with 14 bases of the junction left unmatched. This CDR3 is built from 20 residues. Looked up from germline, CDR1 is ENHRY and CDR2 is SYGVKD.

The chain links TRBV9 to TRBJ1-1; weak D call: TRBD1 (5 bases). Germline V gene data show CDR1 as SGDLS and CDR2 as YYNGEE. The V end was cut by 0 bases, the J end by 6 bases, with 9 bases between. The CDR3 loop spans 13 amino acids. CDR3 loop: CASSVVRGAEAFF. CDR3 nucleotide sequence: TGTGCCAGCAGCGTAGTAAGGGGTGCTGAAGCTTTCTTT.

The rearrangement uses TRBV5-6 and TRBJ2-7, with TRBD1 matching over 7 bases. The V and J ends lost 0 bases and 0 bases, in that order; junction bases with no gene match: 6. CDR3 length: 16 residues. Germline CDR1 is SGHDT and CDR2 is YYEEEE. Here the CDR3 DNA reads TGTGCCAGCAGCTTGGTGCTGGGACAGACCTCCTACGAGCAGTACTTC. Translation: CASSLVLGQTSYEQYF.

This clone has just one count. The chain uses TRBV4-3 and TRBJ2-2; D unclear. The germline V gene encodes CDR1 LGHNA and CDR2 YSLEER. Trimming removed 1 base at V and 3 bases at J, with 9 bases between. The CDR3 is 15 amino acids. CDR3 bases: TGCGCCAGCAGCCAAGGGGCTTTTTACACCGGGGAGCTGTTTTTT. Protein: CASSQGAFYTGELFF.

This clone was seen just once. The chain is built from TRBV5-1 and TRBJ1-2, with 7 bases matching TRBD1. The CDR3 is 15 amino acids. Trimming cost V 1 base and J 4 bases; bases outside gene matches: 7. CDR1 is SGHRS and CDR2 is YFSETQ in the germline V gene. The CDR3 region is CASSLTQGVGYGYTF. CDR3 sequence (DNA): TGCGCCAGCAGCTTGACGCAGGGGGTGGGCTATGGCTACACCTTC.

This chain links TRBV19 with TRBJ1-5, with D maybe TRBD1 (5 bases). This CDR3 is built from 14 residues. Trimming shortened V by 1 base and J by 2 bases, and 6 bases separated the two germline ends. Looked up from germline, CDR1 is LNHDA and CDR2 is SQIVND (reference sequence). The CDR3 loop is CASSIARGNQPQHF. In DNA form, the CDR3 reads TGTGCCAGTAGTATAGCCAGGGGCAATCAGCCCCAGCATTTT. Based on the CDR3 plus reference TRBV19 and TRBJ1-5, the full variable domain is DGGITQSPKYLFRKEGQNVTLSCEQNLNHDAMYWYRQDPGQGLRLIYYSQIVNDFQKGDIAEGYSVSREKKESFPLTVTSAQKNPTAFYLCASSIARGNQPQHFGDGTRLSIL.

The gene calls are TRBV6-5 and TRBJ1-5; TRBD1 might be the D (6 bases). The germline V gene encodes CDR1 MNHEY and CDR2 SVGAGI. With 6 bases removed from V and 2 bases from J, the gap between germline ends came to 14 bases. The CDR3 is 15 residues long. The CDR3 loop is CASSLQGSGNQPQHF. CDR3 nucleotides: TGTGCCAGCAGCCTACAGGGATCTGGCAATCAGCCCCAGCATTTT.

This chain connects TRBV6-2 or TRBV6-3 to TRBJ2-7, with D perhaps matching TRBD2 (6 bases). Trimming stripped 5 bases from V and 5 bases from J, with 19 bases between. The CDR3 length is 15 residues. In germline, CDR1 is MNHEY, CDR2 SVGEGT. CDR3 sequence (DNA): TGTGCCAGCAGTGCCGCGGGGAACCCTCTCGACGAGCAGTACTTC. Translating it yields CASSAAGNPLDEQYF.

The chain has TRBV3-1 (or the pseudogene TRBV3-2) and TRBJ1-1; D unresolved. This CDR3 region has 15 residues. CDR1 and CDR2 (germline): LGHDT, YNNKEL (reference sequence). V was trimmed by 1 base and J by 1 base, leaving 10 bases between them. The CDR3 DNA follows: TGTGCCAGCAGCCAAGTCCCCCGAGGGAACACTGAAGCTTTCTTT. Protein: CASSQVPRGNTEAFF.

This clone occurred once. The genes are TRBV20-1 and TRBJ2-7; possibly TRBD1 for D (5 bases). Between the trimmed V and J ends, which lost 6 bases and 6 bases, there was a span of 12 bases. CDR1 is DFQATT and CDR2 is SNEGSKA in the germline V gene (reference sequence). The CDR3 covers 11 residues. The CDR3 region is CSALLGVEQYF. CDR3 bases: TGCAGTGCCCTGTTAGGGGTCGAGCAGTACTTC.

This chain joins TRBV28 and TRBJ2-7; a weak D match, TRBD1 (6 bases). The V end lost 6 bases, the J end lost 0 bases, and 15 bases lay between the germline ends. Germline V CDR1 and CDR2: MDHEN, SYDVKM. CDR3 length equals 15 residues. This CDR3 is CASSFFGQNSYEQYF. The DNA for the CDR3 is TGTGCCAGCAGCTTCTTCGGACAGAACTCCTACGAGCAGTACTTC.

The chain couples TRBV5-4 to TRBJ2-5, with 9 positions matching TRBD2. Looked up from germline, CDR1 is SGHNT and CDR2 is YYREEE (reference sequence). The CDR3 length is 16 residues. Trimming took 2 bases from V and 2 from J; bases not matched to a gene: 7. This chain's CDR3 is CASSLWISGGQETQYF. The CDR3 DNA sequence: TGTGCCAGCAGCTTATGGATCAGCGGGGGGCAAGAGACCCAGTACTTC. Filled out from reference TRBV5-4 and TRBJ2-5, the complete variable domain reads ETGVTQSPTHLIKTRGQQVTLRCSSQSGHNTVSWYQQALGQGPQFIFQYYREEENGRGNFPPRFSGLQFPNYSSELNVNALELDDSALYLCASSLWISGGQETQYFGPGTRLLVL.

The chain uses TRBV18 and TRBJ1-1; D is ambiguous. CDR1 is KGHSH, CDR2 LQKENI, per germline. Between the trimmed V and J ends, which lost 4 bases and 4 bases, there was a span of 10 bases. The CDR3 runs to 13 residues. The CDR3 loop reads CASSLNSGTEAFF. CDR3 bases: TGTGCCAGCTCACTAAACAGTGGCACTGAAGCTTTCTTT.

The chain joins TRBV11-2 to TRBJ2-3; TRBD2 is a possible D gene (6 bases). The V end lost 4 bases, the J end lost 3 bases, and 17 bases lay between the germline ends. Germline CDR1 reads SGHAT; CDR2 reads FQNNGV. This CDR3 contains 16 residues. The CDR3 loop reads CASSSGVGRMTDTQYF. The CDR3 DNA reads TGTGCCAGCAGCTCGGGGGTGGGTCGCATGACAGATACGCAGTATTTT.

The chain recombines TRBV7-2 with TRBJ1-4; 10 bases fit TRBD1. J gave up 7 bases and V 5 bases, and 4 bases lay outside the gene matches. This CDR3 is built from 14 residues. Germline V lookup: CDR1 SGHTA, CDR2 FQGNSA. The CDR3 DNA sequence: TGTGCCAGCAGCAGACAGGGGGCGGTTGAAAAACTGTTTTTT. Protein: CASSRQGAVEKLFF.

The DNA for the CDR3 is TGTGCCGGAGCACCTCTGTCGCGGCCGGCCTACGAGCAGTACTTC. Amino acids: CAGAPLSRPAYEQYF. The chain joins TRBV27 to TRBJ2-7; D unclear. Germline V CDR1 and CDR2: MNHEY, SMNVEV (reference sequence). The V end was cut by 11 bases, the J end by 2 bases, with 22 bases between. The CDR3 length is 15 residues.